Listed below are T cell receptor beta chains from one sample, sequenced in a study of T cells in Graves' hyperthyroidism and ophthalmopathy. TCRdb reprocessed the multiplex PCR reads with MiXCR, giving one entry per CDR3 protein. The table shows a few hundred thousand distinct CDR3 sequences, with 15% to 19% occurring only once. The sequenced material came from blood. All receptors come from a woman in her thirties with Graves' hyperthyroidism. CDR3s include the opening cysteine and the closing phenylalanine or tryptophan. Fields, in order: V gene, clone size, J gene, D gene, CDR3 DNA, CDR3 protein. D genes are given only for firm matches. For some rows the clone size is stated as once, few or many, or as a class when expanded; others skip it.

v_gene: TRBV20-1; abundance: NA; j_gene: TRBJ2-3; d_gene: TRBD2; CDR3nt: TGCAGTGCTAGGGGCGCGGGGGGACTAGCGGGAATCTTGCTGTCAGATACGCAGTATTTT; CDR3aa: CSARGAGGLAGILLSDTQYF
v_gene: TRBV6-2/TRBV6-3; abundance: many; j_gene: TRBJ2-7; d_gene: TRBD1; CDR3nt: TGTGCCAGCAGTTCTAATAATGGGACAGGGGTGACCTACGAGCAGTACTTC; CDR3aa: CASSSNNGTGVTYEQYF
v_gene: TRBV10-3; abundance: NA; j_gene: TRBJ2-1; d_gene: TRBD2; CDR3nt: TGTGCCATCAGCCTAGCGGGAGGGCCATACAATGAGCAGTTCTTC; CDR3aa: CAISLAGGPYNEQFF
v_gene: TRBV20-1; abundance: many; j_gene: TRBJ1-1; d_gene: NA; CDR3nt: TGCAGTGCAGAAACCGACAGTGAAGCTTTCTTT; CDR3aa: CSAETDSEAFF
v_gene: TRBV30; abundance: many; j_gene: TRBJ1-4; d_gene: NA; CDR3nt: TGTGCCTGGGCTGGGACACGATTGGGGGAAAAACTGTTTTTT; CDR3aa: CAWAGTRLGEKLFF
v_gene: TRBV4-2; abundance: once; j_gene: TRBJ2-3; d_gene: NA; CDR3nt: TGTGCCAGCAGCCAATTTTCGGGAGTGAACACAGATACGCAGTATTTT; CDR3aa: CASSQFSGVNTDTQYF
v_gene: TRBV7-6; abundance: many; j_gene: TRBJ2-1; d_gene: TRBD2; CDR3nt: TGTGCCAGCAGCTTAGTGGGGGGACTAGTGGGAGACGAGCAGTTCTTC; CDR3aa: CASSLVGGLVGDEQFF
v_gene: TRBV18; abundance: NA; j_gene: TRBJ2-2; d_gene: NA; CDR3nt: TGTGCCAGCTCACCACCTTCTAGTAGGGACACCGGGGAGCTGTTTTTT; CDR3aa: CASSPPSSRDTGELFF
v_gene: TRBV5-5; abundance: many; j_gene: TRBJ2-1; d_gene: TRBD2; CDR3nt: TGTGCCAGCAAGAGCGGGAGGAGCTCCTACAATGAGCAGTTCTTC; CDR3aa: CASKSGRSSYNEQFF
v_gene: TRBV20-1; abundance: many; j_gene: TRBJ2-3; d_gene: TRBD2; CDR3nt: TGCAGTGCTAGTGGGGGGCTAGCGGGAGGCCTGAACACAGATACGCAGTATTTT; CDR3aa: CSASGGLAGGLNTDTQYF
v_gene: TRBV6-1; abundance: many; j_gene: TRBJ1-1; d_gene: NA; CDR3nt: TGTGCCAGCAGTGATACCATAACAGTGAACACTGAAGCTTTCTTT; CDR3aa: CASSDTITVNTEAFF
v_gene: TRBV18; abundance: many; j_gene: TRBJ2-1; d_gene: NA; CDR3nt: TGTGCCAGCTCGGGATTCGGACCGGAAAAGGAGCAGTTCTTC; CDR3aa: CASSGFGPEKEQFF
v_gene: TRBV20-1; abundance: many; j_gene: TRBJ1-5; d_gene: TRBD1; CDR3nt: TGCAGTGCTAGAAACAGGGGGGAGGTGCAGCCCCAGCATTTT; CDR3aa: CSARNRGEVQPQHF
v_gene: TRBV11-2; abundance: many; j_gene: TRBJ2-1; d_gene: TRBD2; CDR3nt: TGTGCCAGCAGCTTCGGAATAGCGGGAGAAACGGCTGAGCAGTTCTTC; CDR3aa: CASSFGIAGETAEQFF
v_gene: TRBV5-6; abundance: few; j_gene: TRBJ2-2; d_gene: NA; CDR3nt: TGTGCCAGCAGCTTACGACTAGTCCTCGCCGGGGAGCTGTTTTTT; CDR3aa: CASSLRLVLAGELFF
v_gene: TRBV12-3/TRBV12-4; abundance: many; j_gene: TRBJ2-2; d_gene: NA; CDR3nt: TGTGCCAGCAGCAGGAACACCGGGGAGCTGTTTTTT; CDR3aa: CASSRNTGELFF
v_gene: TRBV29-1; abundance: NA; j_gene: TRBJ2-2; d_gene: TRBD2; CDR3nt: TGCAGCGTTGACTCAGGGACTAGCGGGAGACCCGGGGAGCTGTTTTTT; CDR3aa: CSVDSGTSGRPGELFF
v_gene: TRBV7-6; abundance: few; j_gene: TRBJ1-4; d_gene: NA; CDR3nt: TGTGCCAGCAGCTTAGCTGGGAGCAATGAAAAACTGTTTTTT; CDR3aa: CASSLAGSNEKLFF
v_gene: TRBV6-1; abundance: NA; j_gene: TRBJ2-4; d_gene: NA; CDR3nt: TGTGCCATGCCCCAAGGGGGGAACATTCAGTACTTC; CDR3aa: CAMPQGGNIQYF
v_gene: TRBV7-9; abundance: many; j_gene: TRBJ2-7; d_gene: TRBD1; CDR3nt: TGTGCCAGCAGCTTAGTTAGTAGTCCGGGACAGGGCTACGAGCAGTACTTC; CDR3aa: CASSLVSSPGQGYEQYF
v_gene: TRBV2; abundance: NA; j_gene: TRBJ2-3; d_gene: NA; CDR3nt: TGTGCCTCCCGAGAGGCTAGCGTACGGGATACGCAGTATTTT; CDR3aa: CASREASVRDTQYF
v_gene: TRBV12-3/TRBV12-4; abundance: many; j_gene: TRBJ1-2; d_gene: TRBD1; CDR3nt: TGTGCCAGCAGTTTGGCGGGACAGGGGACCAATGGCTACACCTTC; CDR3aa: CASSLAGQGTNGYTF
v_gene: TRBV5-5; abundance: many; j_gene: TRBJ2-3; d_gene: TRBD2; CDR3nt: TGTGCCAGCAGCCTATCGACTAGCTTCCCAGATACGCAGTATTTT; CDR3aa: CASSLSTSFPDTQYF
v_gene: TRBV11-1; abundance: many; j_gene: TRBJ2-1; d_gene: TRBD1; CDR3nt: TGTGCCAGCAGCTTAGTCAGGGGGCGCTTCTACAATGAGCAGTTCTTC; CDR3aa: CASSLVRGRFYNEQFF
v_gene: TRBV10-3; abundance: few; j_gene: TRBJ1-1; d_gene: NA; CDR3nt: TGTGCCATCAGTGACGGACCCAGGGTGGGCGCTGAAGCTTTCTTT; CDR3aa: CAISDGPRVGAEAFF
v_gene: TRBV18; abundance: many; j_gene: TRBJ1-1; d_gene: NA; CDR3nt: TGTGCCAGCTCACCTCGGGACAAGACTGAAGCTTTCTTT; CDR3aa: CASSPRDKTEAFF
v_gene: TRBV20-1; abundance: few; j_gene: TRBJ2-7; d_gene: TRBD1; CDR3nt: TGCAGTGCTAGAGATGGTTTATCGGGACAGGTTCCCTACGAGCAGTACTTC; CDR3aa: CSARDGLSGQVPYEQYF
v_gene: TRBV20-1; abundance: many; j_gene: TRBJ1-4; d_gene: NA; CDR3nt: TGCAGTGTTCTCGCGGTGGTTGGTGAAAAACTGTTTTTT; CDR3aa: CSVLAVVGEKLFF
v_gene: TRBV7-9; abundance: NA; j_gene: TRBJ1-3; d_gene: NA; CDR3nt: TGTGCCAGCAGCCACCCCGGAATCTCTGGAAACACCATATATTTT; CDR3aa: CASSHPGISGNTIYF
v_gene: TRBV4-2; abundance: many; j_gene: TRBJ2-1; d_gene: NA; CDR3nt: TGTGCCAGCAGCCCGTACCCGGGAGACTTCTACAATGAGCAGTTCTTC; CDR3aa: CASSPYPGDFYNEQFF
v_gene: TRBV4-1; abundance: NA; j_gene: TRBJ2-2; d_gene: NA; CDR3nt: TGCGCCAGCAGCCAACTCCCCTGGAGCGGAAAGCGAACCACCGGGGAGCTGTTTTTT; CDR3aa: CASSQLPWSGKRTTGELFF
v_gene: TRBV7-3; abundance: many; j_gene: TRBJ2-1; d_gene: TRBD2; CDR3nt: TGTGCCAGCAGCAGGGCGGGAGGGGTGAATGAGCAGTTCTTC; CDR3aa: CASSRAGGVNEQFF
v_gene: TRBV18; abundance: NA; j_gene: TRBJ1-1; d_gene: TRBD1; CDR3nt: TGTGCCAGCTCACGCGCTCAGGGGGACCTGAACACTGAAGCTTTCTTT; CDR3aa: CASSRAQGDLNTEAFF
v_gene: TRBV28; abundance: few; j_gene: TRBJ2-1; d_gene: TRBD1; CDR3nt: TGTGCCAGCAGTTTCTCCCAGGGGGTCGTCTCCTACAATGAGCAGTTCTTC; CDR3aa: CASSFSQGVVSYNEQFF
v_gene: TRBV27; abundance: many; j_gene: TRBJ1-2; d_gene: NA; CDR3nt: TGTGCCAGCAGTTCTTACAGGGAGGCTAACTATGGCTACACCTTC; CDR3aa: CASSSYREANYGYTF
v_gene: TRBV20-1; abundance: many; j_gene: TRBJ2-1; d_gene: TRBD2; CDR3nt: TGCAGTGCTAGAGCTAGCGGGATAAATGAGCAGTTCTTC; CDR3aa: CSARASGINEQFF
v_gene: TRBV5-5; abundance: NA; j_gene: TRBJ2-7; d_gene: TRBD2; CDR3nt: TGCGCCAGCAGCCCAGTGTTGGTGTCTAGCGGCTCCTACGAGCAGTACTTC; CDR3aa: CASSPVLVSSGSYEQYF
v_gene: TRBV20-1; abundance: many; j_gene: TRBJ2-3; d_gene: NA; CDR3nt: TGCAGTGCTAGTGGATCCGGCGAGGGCACAGATACGCAGTATTTT; CDR3aa: CSASGSGEGTDTQYF
v_gene: TRBV3-1; abundance: many; j_gene: TRBJ1-2; d_gene: NA; CDR3nt: TGTGCCAGCAGCCAGGCTGGATATGGCTACACCTTC; CDR3aa: CASSQAGYGYTF
v_gene: TRBV29-1; abundance: few; j_gene: TRBJ1-4; d_gene: NA; CDR3nt: TGCAGCGTTGTGAGTGGGACTAATGAAAAACTGTTTTTT; CDR3aa: CSVVSGTNEKLFF
v_gene: TRBV19; abundance: once; j_gene: TRBJ1-1; d_gene: NA; CDR3nt: TGTGCCAGTAGTATATCATCGGCGAACACTGAAGCTTTCTTT; CDR3aa: CASSISSANTEAFF
v_gene: TRBV20-1; abundance: NA; j_gene: TRBJ1-5; d_gene: NA; CDR3nt: TGCAGTGCTAGAGATCCGGGTGCGGGCAATCAGCCCCAGCATTTT; CDR3aa: CSARDPGAGNQPQHF
v_gene: TRBV5-1; abundance: NA; j_gene: TRBJ2-4; d_gene: TRBD2; CDR3nt: TGCGCCAGCAGCTTGGCCGAAGCTAGCGGGAGTAGCAAAAACATTCAGTACTTC; CDR3aa: CASSLAEASGSSKNIQYF
v_gene: TRBV14; abundance: few; j_gene: TRBJ2-2; d_gene: TRBD2; CDR3nt: TGTGCCAGCAGCCAATTGCCAGCGGGAGAGGTCGGGGAGCTGTTTTTT; CDR3aa: CASSQLPAGEVGELFF
v_gene: TRBV28; abundance: many; j_gene: TRBJ2-3; d_gene: NA; CDR3nt: TGTGCCAGCAGTTTTCAGTTGACTTACACAGATACGCAGTATTTT; CDR3aa: CASSFQLTYTDTQYF
v_gene: TRBV11-2; abundance: many; j_gene: TRBJ2-7; d_gene: TRBD2; CDR3nt: TGTGCCAGCATCGATAGCGGGAGGGACTACGAGCAGTACTTC; CDR3aa: CASIDSGRDYEQYF
v_gene: TRBV6-2/TRBV6-3; abundance: NA; j_gene: TRBJ2-1; d_gene: TRBD2; CDR3nt: TGTGCCAGCAGCAAACTAGCGGGAGTTTTCAATGAGCAGTTCTTC; CDR3aa: CASSKLAGVFNEQFF
v_gene: TRBV27; abundance: many; j_gene: TRBJ1-2; d_gene: NA; CDR3nt: TGTGCCAGCAGTTTACTTGACCGAATGGGGGCTAACTATGGCTACACCTTC; CDR3aa: CASSLLDRMGANYGYTF
v_gene: TRBV7-6; abundance: many; j_gene: TRBJ2-1; d_gene: TRBD1; CDR3nt: TGTGCCAGCAGCTCACTCAGACAGGGCTACTACAATGAGCAGTTCTTC; CDR3aa: CASSSLRQGYYNEQFF
v_gene: TRBV11-2; abundance: many; j_gene: TRBJ2-7; d_gene: NA; CDR3nt: TGTGCCAGCAGCTTCCCTATGAGCGAGCAGTACTTC; CDR3aa: CASSFPMSEQYF
v_gene: TRBV30; abundance: few; j_gene: TRBJ2-2; d_gene: NA; CDR3nt: TGTGCCTGTGTAGCGGTATCCACCGGGGAGCTGTTTTTT; CDR3aa: CACVAVSTGELFF
v_gene: TRBV19; abundance: NA; j_gene: TRBJ2-1; d_gene: TRBD2; CDR3nt: TGTGCCAGTAGTATATCATGGGACTACTACAATGAGCAGTTCTTC; CDR3aa: CASSISWDYYNEQFF
v_gene: TRBV6-1; abundance: many; j_gene: TRBJ1-5; d_gene: TRBD1; CDR3nt: TGTGCCAGCAGCGAAGGCCGGACAGGGTATAGCAATCAGCCCCAGCATTTT; CDR3aa: CASSEGRTGYSNQPQHF
v_gene: TRBV11-3; abundance: NA; j_gene: TRBJ2-3; d_gene: TRBD2; CDR3nt: TGTGCCAGCAGCTTAGGCGGGAGGTTTGGAGATACGCAGTATTTT; CDR3aa: CASSLGGRFGDTQYF
v_gene: TRBV27; abundance: NA; j_gene: TRBJ2-5; d_gene: NA; CDR3nt: TGTGCCTGCGCCTCCGCCCGTGGCAGTTTTTTCCGTCCACAGTACTTC; CDR3aa: CACASARGSFFRPQYF
v_gene: TRBV11-2; abundance: many; j_gene: TRBJ1-1; d_gene: NA; CDR3nt: TGTGCCAGCAGCGTCGGGACGGTCGGAGGAGCTTTCTTT; CDR3aa: CASSVGTVGGAFF
v_gene: TRBV12-5; abundance: many; j_gene: TRBJ2-7; d_gene: NA; CDR3nt: TGTGCTAGTGGTAGGGGAGGTTCCTACGAGCAGTACTTC; CDR3aa: CASGRGGSYEQYF
v_gene: TRBV3-1; abundance: many; j_gene: TRBJ2-1; d_gene: NA; CDR3nt: TGTGCCAGCAGCCAAGAAGGAGCATTTCCGACCTACAATGAGCAGTTCTTC; CDR3aa: CASSQEGAFPTYNEQFF
v_gene: TRBV7-6; abundance: NA; j_gene: TRBJ2-1; d_gene: TRBD1; CDR3nt: TGTGCCAGCGGCTTAGGCCAGGGGGCAACCTACAATGAGCAGTTCTTC; CDR3aa: CASGLGQGATYNEQFF